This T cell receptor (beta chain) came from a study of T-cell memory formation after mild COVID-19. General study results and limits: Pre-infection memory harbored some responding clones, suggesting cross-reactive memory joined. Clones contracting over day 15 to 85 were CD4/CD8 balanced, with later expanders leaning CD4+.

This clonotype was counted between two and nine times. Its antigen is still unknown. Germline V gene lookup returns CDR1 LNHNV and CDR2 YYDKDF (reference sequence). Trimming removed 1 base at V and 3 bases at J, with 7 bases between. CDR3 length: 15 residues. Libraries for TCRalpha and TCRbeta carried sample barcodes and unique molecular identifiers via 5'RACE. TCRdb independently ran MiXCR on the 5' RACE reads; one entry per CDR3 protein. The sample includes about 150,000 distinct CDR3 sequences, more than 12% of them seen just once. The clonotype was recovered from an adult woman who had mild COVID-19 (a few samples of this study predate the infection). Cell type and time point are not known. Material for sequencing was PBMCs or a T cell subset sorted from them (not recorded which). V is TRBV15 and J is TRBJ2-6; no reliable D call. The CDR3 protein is CATSRVVGGANVLTF. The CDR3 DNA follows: TGTGCCACCAGCAGAGTCGTAGGTGGGGCCAACGTCCTGACTTTC.